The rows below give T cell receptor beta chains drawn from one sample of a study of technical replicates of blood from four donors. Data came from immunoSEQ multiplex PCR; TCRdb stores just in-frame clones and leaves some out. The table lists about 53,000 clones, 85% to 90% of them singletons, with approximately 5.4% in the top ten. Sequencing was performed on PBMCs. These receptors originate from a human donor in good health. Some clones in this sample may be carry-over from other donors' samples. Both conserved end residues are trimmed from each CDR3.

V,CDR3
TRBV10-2,ASRSGQGFTEAF
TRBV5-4,ASSRGQGASGELF
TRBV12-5,ASGYQTETGTSGANVLT
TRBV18,ASSSRGGTQY
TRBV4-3,ASSQDRGGQETQY
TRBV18,ASSPTNYEQY
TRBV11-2,ASSSPTSGSEDTQY
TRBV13,ASRNFQGYEQY
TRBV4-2,ASSQVSPGIDNEQF
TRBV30,AWSVGGGSYEQY
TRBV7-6,ASSWRGNTEAF
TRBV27,ASSLLNSPLH
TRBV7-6,ASSRDSNLAQY
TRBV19,ASSKGAAGNQPQH
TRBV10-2,ASSRTRLLETQY
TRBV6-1,ATRGGDLGKETQY